What follows describes a single T cell receptor beta chain. Antigen unknown. The J segment lost 7 bases and the V segment lost 5 bases, leaving 14 bases of the junction unmatched. This CDR3 is 17 amino acids long. Per the germline V gene, CDR1 is MDHEN and CDR2 is SYDVKM. Method: immunoSEQ multiplex PCR; TCRdb's copy keeps in-frame clones and lacks some. The sample has about 600,000 clones; more than 95% are singletons. The data were taken from a study of shared clonotypes between healthy human individuals. General observations from the study: With a few donors compared, about 5% of naive CD4 clonotypes were shared.

Terminally differentiated effector memory CD45RA+ cells were excluded from the naive CD8 cells, which were CD45RO-negative and positively selected for CCR7. The sequencing input was naive CD8+ T cells sorted from blood. The clonotype was recovered from a man aged 30 to 45 in good health. The genes are TRBV28 and TRBJ1-4; 9 bases align to TRBD1. The CDR3: CASSVGVPRTGVEKLFF. As DNA, the CDR3 is TGTGCCAGCAGTGTCGGCGTCCCCAGGACAGGGGTTGAAAAACTGTTTTTT.